This entry describes one T cell receptor (beta chain). This sample was included in a study of control samples from healthy donors and cancer patients. Clones were read by immunoSEQ multiplex PCR, and TCRdb kept only the in-frame ones, dropping some. The data show some 130,000 clones, 80% to 95% seen once. Germline V gives CDR1 SNHLY, CDR2 FYNNEI. V was cut by 11 bases and J by 2 bases, with 10 bases left in between. The CDR3 sequence is 11 residues long. The chain carries TRBV2 and TRBJ2-7; TRBD2 might be the D (5 bases). Source material: blood. The receptor was derived from a man under 40 in good health. This chain's CDR3 is CAVSGTYEQYF. As DNA, the CDR3 is TGTGCCGTCTCCGGGACCTACGAGCAGTACTTC.